Below, 26 T cell receptor beta chains from the same sample are listed, as sequenced in a study of CD8 T cells in ankylosing spondylitis. The study, taken as a whole, reports: Apparently characteristic of ankylosing spondylitis blood was a TCR beta motif (eight highly homologous variants).

MiXCR was run by TCRdb on the 5' RACE reads, yielding one entry per CDR3 protein. The sample includes 100,000 to 150,000 distinct CDR3 sequences, roughly 15% of them seen just once. Their antigen targets remain unknown. Material for sequencing was blood, either unsorted or a sorted T cell fraction (not recorded which). All receptors derive from a male donor with ankylosing spondylitis.

This chain connects TRBV20-1 to TRBJ1-2, with D uncertain. CDR1 is DFQATT and CDR2 is SNEGSKA in the germline V gene (reference sequence). V lost 1 base to trimming and J lost 6 bases, with 3 bases between them. CDR3 size: 10 residues. The CDR3 sequence is CSARGNGYTF. As DNA, the CDR3 is TGCAGTGCTAGAGGGAATGGCTACACCTTC.

The genes are TRBV9 and TRBJ2-1, with 7 bases matching TRBD2. The length of the CDR3 is 15 residues. Germline loops: CDR1 SGDLS, CDR2 YYNGEE. The J segment lost 4 bases and the V segment lost 2 bases, leaving 6 bases of the junction unmatched. The CDR3, as DNA: TGTGCCAGCAGCGTCTTGAGCGGGGAGTACAATGAGCAGTTCTTC. Amino acid sequence: CASSVLSGEYNEQFF.

This clonotype has at least ten counts. This chain joins TRBV5-6 and TRBJ1-5, with D perhaps matching TRBD1 (6 bases). This CDR3 region has 15 residues. Germline CDR1 is SGHDT and CDR2 is YYEEEE. V lost 0 bases, J lost 4 bases, and 11 bases lay in between. CDR3 amino acids: CASSLGGLGNQPQHF. Here the CDR3 DNA reads TGTGCCAGCAGCTTGGGGGGGCTAGGGAATCAGCCCCAGCATTTT.

The V and J genes are TRBV20-1 and TRBJ2-7; D is unclear. The CDR3 is 13 amino acids. Trimming left V 0 bases short and J 5 bases short, with 11 bases between. CDR1 is DFQATT, CDR2 SNEGSKA, per germline (reference sequence). The CDR3 sequence is CSARDPGSHEQYF. The CDR3, as DNA: TGCAGTGCTAGAGATCCCGGCAGCCACGAGCAGTACTTC.

This clonotype has just a few counts. J is TRBJ2-7 and V is TRBV3-1; the match to TRBD2 covers 7 bases. In germline, CDR1 is LGHDT, CDR2 YNNKEL (reference sequence). The CDR3 covers 16 residues. V was clipped by 3 bases and J by 0 bases; unmatched bases: 8. In DNA form, the CDR3 reads TGTGCCAGCAGCCACGGGAGGCCTAGCAGCTCCTACGAGCAGTACTTC. This gives the protein CASSHGRPSSSYEQYF.

The gene calls are TRBV29-1 and TRBJ2-7, with TRBD2 identical over 9 bases. This CDR3 has 14 amino acids. Looked up from germline, CDR1 is SQVTM and CDR2 is ANQGSEA. V was clipped by 6 bases and J by 2 bases; unmatched bases: 8. The chain's CDR3 is CSVRGREGTYEQYF. Written as DNA, the CDR3 is TGCAGCGTGCGTGGGCGGGAGGGTACCTACGAGCAGTACTTC.

The chain combines TRBV24-1 with TRBJ2-3, with a possible D match to TRBD1 (5 bases). Trimming stripped 3 bases from V and 7 bases from J, with 19 bases between. The germline gives CDR1 KGHDR, CDR2 SFDVKD. The CDR3 is made up of 16 amino acids. The DNA for the CDR3 is TGTGCCACCAGTGATCGTCCAGGGCGGATTAACTATACGCAGTATTTT. Protein: CATSDRPGRINYTQYF.

This clonotype was counted a few times. V usage is TRBV29-1 and J usage is TRBJ2-7; D is undetermined. The CDR3 extends over 11 amino acids. Germline CDR1 reads SQVTM; CDR2 reads ANQGSEA. With 5 bases removed from V and 3 bases from J, the gap between germline ends came to 8 bases. In DNA, the CDR3 is TGCAGCGTTCGGGCAGGCTACGAGCAGTACTTC. Amino acids: CSVRAGYEQYF.

This clonotype has a handful of counts. The chain carries TRBV20-1 and TRBJ2-2, with a possible D match to TRBD1 (6 bases). CDR1 is DFQATT, CDR2 SNEGSKA, per germline (reference sequence). The CDR3 sequence is 13 residues long. Trimming left V 5 bases short and J 6 bases short, with 13 bases between. This chain's CDR3 is CSAGTDSSGELFF. Here the CDR3 DNA reads TGCAGTGCTGGGACGGACAGTTCCGGGGAGCTGTTTTTT.

The rearrangement joins TRBV28 to TRBJ2-1; TRBD1 matches at 11 bases. With 6 bases clipped from V and 14 bases from J, the junction kept 9 bases outside the gene matches. Germline loops: CDR1 MDHEN, CDR2 SYDVKM. This CDR3 region has 13 residues. The CDR3 DNA sequence: TGTGCCAGCAGCGGACAGGGGGCCGTCATAGAGTTCTTC. It translates to CASSGQGAVIEFF.

This clonotype occurred a few times. CDR3 region: CASSFGAAEDYGYTF. In nucleotides, the CDR3 is TGTGCCAGCAGTTTTGGGGCCGCGGAGGACTATGGCTACACCTTC. V is TRBV12-3 or TRBV12-4 and J is TRBJ1-2; tentatively, D is TRBD1 (5 bases). V shed 3 bases and J shed 3 bases, with 14 bases lying between them. This CDR3 has 15 residues.

The chain is built from TRBV28 and TRBJ2-1; D gene uncertain. Germline V gene lookup returns CDR1 MDHEN and CDR2 SYDVKM. The V end lost 8 bases, the J end lost 6 bases, and 11 bases lay between the germline ends. The CDR3 is 12 residues long. The CDR3 coding sequence is TGTGCCAGCGGCTCCTCTAGCAATGAGCAGTTCTTC. Translation gives CASGSSSNEQFF.

V and J are TRBV9 and TRBJ2-2; D is possibly TRBD1 (6 bases). V lost 4 bases and J lost 9, with 16 bases in between. The CDR3 totals 14 residues. Per germline, CDR1 SGDLS and CDR2 YYNGEE. CDR3 sequence: CASSPRHGGRELFF. The CDR3, as DNA: TGTGCCAGCAGCCCCAGGCATGGGGGCCGGGAGCTGTTTTTT.

The V gene is TRBV12-3 or TRBV12-4, the J gene TRBJ2-5; no clear D gene. Trimming removed 3 bases at V and 4 bases at J, with 9 bases between. The CDR3 is 13 residues long. CDR3 sequence: CASSFGSSETQYF. CDR3 DNA: TGTGCCAGCAGTTTCGGGTCGTCAGAGACCCAGTACTTC.

V usage is TRBV28 and J usage is TRBJ2-7; no definite D call. The CDR3 is 15 amino acids. Looked up from germline, CDR1 is MDHEN and CDR2 is SYDVKM. Trimming left V 10 bases short and J 0 bases short, with 19 bases between. The CDR3: CATSSPFLSSYEQYF. CDR3 coding DNA: TGTGCCACCTCCTCACCCTTCCTCAGCTCCTACGAGCAGTACTTC.

This clonotype was picked up a small number of times. V is TRBV20-1 and J is TRBJ2-2, with a weak D call TRBD1 (5 bases). The V gene's germline CDR1 is DFQATT and CDR2 SNEGSKA (reference sequence). V lost 6 bases, J lost 5 bases, and 13 bases lay in between. CDR3 length: 13 amino acids. The CDR3 region is CSARETLTGELFF. As DNA, the CDR3 is TGCAGTGCCAGGGAAACGTTGACCGGGGAGCTGTTTTTT.

V usage is TRBV7-8 and J usage is TRBJ2-5; TRBD2 matches at 8 bases. J was trimmed by 5 bases and V by 5 bases; bases with no gene match: 13. The CDR3 consists of 16 residues. Per the germline V gene, CDR1 is SGHVS and CDR2 is FQNEAQ. This CDR3 reads CASSVLTGTSGETQYF. The CDR3 nucleotides are TGTGCCAGCAGCGTTCTGACCGGGACTAGTGGTGAGACCCAGTACTTC.

The chain uses TRBV20-1 and TRBJ2-3; D remains unclear. The CDR3 is 10 amino acids. Germline values: CDR1 DFQATT, CDR2 SNEGSKA (reference sequence). V lost 5 bases, J lost 5 bases, and 5 bases lay in between. The CDR3 region is CSAQQDTQYF. CDR3 coding DNA: TGCAGTGCTCAGCAAGATACGCAGTATTTT.

This clonotype was observed at least ten times. The V and J genes are TRBV28 and TRBJ2-1; D remains unclear. The CDR3 has 14 amino acids. From germline, CDR1 is MDHEN and CDR2 SYDVKM. V dropped 8 bases and J dropped 0 bases, with 11 bases sitting between them. Written as DNA, the CDR3 is TGTGCCAGCGAACAAGAGAGCTCCTACAATGAGCAGTTCTTC. As protein: CASEQESSYNEQFF.

This chain joins TRBV10-2 and TRBJ2-1; TRBD2 is a possible D gene (5 bases). This CDR3 is built from 12 residues. V lost 5 bases, J lost 9 bases, and 11 bases lay in between. CDR1 and CDR2 from the germline V gene are WSHSY and SAAADI. CDR3 nucleotide sequence: TGCGCCAGCAGTCTGGACTCCTCTGAGCAGTTCTTC. It is translated as CASSLDSSEQFF.

The chain has TRBV5-1 and TRBJ1-1; 9 bases are shared with TRBD1. Germline V gives CDR1 SGHRS, CDR2 YFSETQ. The CDR3 consists of 16 residues. V lost 0 bases and J lost 0; bases outside the gene matches: 3. The CDR3 DNA reads as TGCGCCAGCAGCTTGGTAGGACAGGGGATGAACACTGAAGCTTTCTTT. Protein product: CASSLVGQGMNTEAFF.

This clonotype was picked up many times. The chain combines TRBV20-1 with TRBJ2-7, with TRBD2 as a possible D gene (6 bases). Germline values: CDR1 DFQATT, CDR2 SNEGSKA (reference sequence). CDR3 length: 14 residues. V lost 1 base to trimming and J lost 2 bases, with 12 bases between them. CDR3 sequence: CSARVSGTPYEQYF. For the CDR3, the DNA is TGCAGTGCTAGAGTGAGTGGGACTCCCTACGAGCAGTACTTC.

This clonotype was observed at least ten times. The chain links TRBV5-1 to TRBJ2-1, with 7 bases identical to TRBD1. The germline V gene has CDR1 SGHRS and CDR2 YFSETQ. The CDR3 sequence is 17 residues long. The ends lost 5 bases at V and 2 bases at J; junction bases unmatched: 13. The CDR3 here is CASSRLGDRATYNEQFF. The CDR3 DNA follows: TGCGCCAGCAGTCGCCTTGGAGACAGGGCCACCTACAATGAGCAGTTCTTC.

The rearrangement joins TRBV6-1 to TRBJ2-1, with D unclear. CDR3 length: 14 amino acids. The germline gives CDR1 MNHNS, CDR2 SASEGT. The V gene lost 2 bases and the J gene lost 5 bases, with 10 bases spanning the gap. The DNA of the CDR3 is TGTGCCAGCAGTGAACTCTTCCCCAACAATGAGCAGTTCTTC. Translating it yields CASSELFPNNEQFF.

This clonotype was seen only a few times. V is TRBV29-1 and J is TRBJ1-5; TRBD1 is a possible D gene (5 bases). CDR1 is SQVTM and CDR2 is ANQGSEA in the germline V gene. The germline V and J ends were trimmed by 6 bases and 0 bases, with 18 bases remaining between them. The CDR3 consists of 16 residues. CDR3 bases: TGCAGCGTCGAGCTGGTTGGGGACTATAGCAATCAGCCCCAGCATTTT. Amino acids: CSVELVGDYSNQPQHF.

The gene calls are TRBV28 and TRBJ2-5, with 7 bases matching TRBD1. The trim removed 6 bases at V and 4 bases at J, leaving 11 bases unmatched. This CDR3 is built from 15 residues. Germline CDR1 MDHEN, CDR2 SYDVKM. This CDR3 is CASSLRQGRGETQYF. The DNA for the CDR3 is TGTGCCAGCAGCCTCCGACAGGGCAGGGGAGAGACCCAGTACTTC.